Listed here are 19 T cell receptor beta chains from one sample, sequenced in a study of early T cells in non-severe SARS-CoV-2 infection. TCRdb re-called the 5' RACE reads with MiXCR, one entry per CDR3 protein. This table holds approximately 100,000 distinct CDR3 sequences, roughly 9.6% found once. Material for sequencing was whole blood. Receptor source: an adult who was a healthcare worker with PCR-confirmed SARS-CoV-2 infection or an uninfected control (not recorded which).

The table lists this clonotype with many counts. The V call is TRBV7-9, the J call TRBJ1-1; maybe TRBD1 (5 bases). Between the trimmed V and J ends, which lost 3 bases and 6 bases, there was a span of 14 bases. The CDR3 is 14 amino acids. The germline gives CDR1 SEHNR, CDR2 FQNEAQ (reference sequence). This CDR3 is CASSFNRNGAEAFF. The CDR3, as DNA: TGTGCCAGCAGCTTCAACAGGAACGGCGCTGAAGCTTTCTTT.

This clonotype has a count of ten or more. In DNA, the CDR3 is TGTGCCAGCAGCGAAACCCTCAGACTAGCGGGAGGGGAGACCCAGTACTTC. Amino acids: CASSETLRLAGGETQYF. The rearrangement joins TRBV13 to TRBJ2-5, with TRBD2 matching 14 bases. Per the germline V gene, CDR1 is PRHDT and CDR2 is FYEKMQ (reference sequence). This CDR3 contains 17 residues. V shed 5 bases and J 5 bases; nucleotides not matched to a gene: 10.

This clonotype was observed at least ten times. The rearrangement uses TRBV2 and TRBJ1-6; possible D gene TRBD1, 5 bases. The CDR3 is 14 amino acids. CDR1 SNHLY and CDR2 FYNNEI come from the germline V gene. The V end was cut by 3 bases, the J end by 9 bases, with 12 bases between. As DNA, the CDR3 is TGTGCCAGCAGTGATTATTCCGGGGGTTCACCCCTCCACTTT. Translation gives CASSDYSGGSPLHF.

This chain connects TRBV6-6 to TRBJ1-1; D possibly corresponds to TRBD1 (5 bases). Trimming took off 2 bases at V and 7 bases at J, with 8 bases between the two ends. The CDR3 runs 12 residues. Germline loops: CDR1 MNHNY, CDR2 SVGAGI (reference sequence). CDR3 loop: CASSYADSEAFF. CDR3 bases: TGTGCCAGCAGTTACGCCGACAGTGAAGCTTTCTTT.

This chain links TRBV5-1 with TRBJ2-5; tentative D call: TRBD2 (5 bases). From germline, CDR1 is SGHRS and CDR2 YFSETQ. The CDR3 covers 14 residues. V lost 7 bases and J 5 bases, leaving 18 bases between the germline ends. CDR3 nucleotides: TGCGCCAGCGACCCGGGCCGGACGGGGGAGACCCAGTACTTC. It is translated as CASDPGRTGETQYF.

CDR3 in DNA: TGCAGCGTTGGTGGTAGCGGGAGCTCCTACAATGAGCAGTTCTTC. Amino acid sequence: CSVGGSGSSYNEQFF. V is TRBV29-1 and J is TRBJ2-1; TRBD2 agrees at 9 bases. Germline-derived CDR1 and CDR2 are SQVTM and ANQGSEA. J was trimmed by 0 bases and V by 4 bases; bases with no gene match: 4. This CDR3 contains 15 residues.

The CDR3 DNA sequence: TGCGCCAGCAGCTTGAACAGTTACTACGAGCAGTACTTC. As protein: CASSLNSYYEQYF. The chain carries TRBV5-1 and TRBJ2-7; D call uncertain. Germline assignment: CDR1 SGHRS and CDR2 YFSETQ. Trimming stripped 1 base from V and 3 bases from J, with 8 bases between. The CDR3 contains 13 residues.

This clonotype was observed a handful of times. The chain combines TRBV25-1 with TRBJ2-1; 10 nucleotides agree with TRBD2. The CDR3 spans 15 residues. The trim removed 6 bases at V and 8 bases at J, leaving 10 bases unmatched. Germline values: CDR1 MGHDK, CDR2 SYGVNS. The CDR3 is CASSETSGRAYEQFF. The CDR3 DNA is TGTGCCAGCAGCGAAACGAGCGGGAGGGCATATGAGCAGTTCTTC.

This clonotype occurred a few times. The genes are TRBV9 and TRBJ2-2, with D unresolved. V was trimmed by 0 bases and J by 6 bases, leaving 3 bases between them. CDR1 SGDLS and CDR2 YYNGEE come from the germline V gene. The CDR3 is 12 residues long. Here the CDR3 DNA reads TGTGCCAGCAGCGTAGGCCCCGGGGAGCTGTTTTTT. Protein: CASSVGPGELFF.

The table lists this clonotype with many counts. This sequence joins TRBV10-2 and TRBJ2-1; TRBD1 might be the D (5 bases). Germline CDR1 and CDR2: WSHSY and SAAADI. V lost 5 bases, J lost 4 bases, and 15 bases lay in between. The CDR3 covers 15 residues. DNA for the CDR3: TGCGCCAGCAGTCGGACATCTGCGGAGTACAATGAGCAGTTCTTC. Translated, it gives CASSRTSAEYNEQFF.

The rearrangement uses TRBV5-4 and TRBJ2-7; 7 positions match TRBD2. Germline CDR1 reads SGHNT; CDR2 reads YYREEE (reference sequence). This CDR3 comprises 14 residues. V was pared by 3 bases and J by 0 bases, with 3 bases of the junction left unmatched. The CDR3 DNA reads TGTGCCAGCAGCTGGGAGGGAGACTCCTACGAGCAGTACTTC. It specifies CASSWEGDSYEQYF.

The V and J genes are TRBV4-2 and TRBJ2-5; D gene uncertain. This CDR3 spans 13 amino acids. Trimming shortened V by 4 bases and J by 4 bases, and 10 bases separated the two germline ends. Germline CDR1 LGHNA, CDR2 YNFKEQ. The CDR3 coding sequence is TGTGCCAGCAGCCTGGAAAATAGAGAGACCCAGTACTTC. Its protein is CASSLENRETQYF.

This clonotype was seen ten or more times. This chain connects TRBV29-1 to TRBJ2-2, with D perhaps matching TRBD2 (5 bases). CDR1 is SQVTM, CDR2 ANQGSEA, per germline. V lost 1 base, J lost 1 base, and 19 bases lay in between. CDR3 length: 18 residues. The DNA of the CDR3 is TGCAGCGTTGAAGGGGCGACCGGGAAGGGAATGAACACCGGGGAGCTGTTTTTT. Protein product: CSVEGATGKGMNTGELFF.

The chain recombines TRBV3-1 with TRBJ2-2; D might be TRBD1 (5 bases). The V gene lost 5 bases and the J gene lost 3 bases, with 16 bases spanning the gap. Germline V gene lookup returns CDR1 LGHDT and CDR2 YNNKEL (reference sequence). CDR3 size: 16 residues. The CDR3 nucleotides are TGTGCCAGCAGCAAAACCACTGGGGCGGACACCGGGGAGCTGTTTTTT. Translation gives CASSKTTGADTGELFF.

This chain joins TRBV28 and TRBJ1-1; D gene unclear. CDR3 size: 11 residues. V shed 6 bases and J shed 10 bases, with 12 bases lying between them. The V gene's germline CDR1 is MDHEN and CDR2 SYDVKM. CDR3 sequence: CASSLSSGAFF. As DNA, the CDR3 is TGTGCCAGCAGCCTCTCTTCCGGAGCTTTCTTT.

This clonotype was observed a few times. The chain employs TRBV5-5 and TRBJ2-7; a weak D match, TRBD2 (5 bases). V was clipped by 4 bases and J by 2 bases, with 13 bases between them. Germline-derived CDR1 and CDR2 are SGHKS and YYEKEE (reference sequence). The CDR3 is made up of 14 amino acids. CDR3 DNA sequence: TGTGCCAGCAGCCAACGGGGTCCGCCCTACGAGCAGTACTTC. It encodes CASSQRGPPYEQYF.

There are a few counts of this clonotype. This is likely a read error, given that the CDR3 carries no conserved phenylalanine or tryptophan at its end. V gene TRBV29-1 combines with J gene TRBJ1-1, with 7 nucleotides matching TRBD1. Germline assignment: CDR1 SQVTM and CDR2 ANQGSEA. CDR3 length: 13 amino acids. V lost 3 bases to trimming and J lost 5 bases; unmatched junction nucleotides: 6. CDR3 nucleotide sequence: TGCAGCGTTGAGAGGGGGCTGGGAACTGAAGCTTTCTCT. The encoded protein is CSVERGLGTEAFS.

In its sample, this clonotype was seen many times. The CDR3 loop is CASSLGGPGDQYF. DNA of the CDR3: TGTGCCAGCAGTTTAGGAGGCCCCGGGGACCAGTACTTC. The rearrangement links TRBV27 to TRBJ2-5, with a possible D match to TRBD2 (5 bases). The CDR3 has 13 residues. Trimming took off 2 bases at V and 10 bases at J, with 14 bases between the two ends. From germline, CDR1 is MNHEY and CDR2 SMNVEV (reference sequence).

The CDR3 sequence is CSATKAGNTDTQYF. As DNA, the CDR3 is TGCAGTGCAACAAAGGCGGGAAACACAGATACGCAGTATTTT. The gene calls are TRBV20-1 and TRBJ2-3, with a possible D match to TRBD2 (6 bases). From germline, CDR1 is DFQATT and CDR2 SNEGSKA (reference sequence). This CDR3 comprises 14 residues. V shed 6 bases and J shed 2 bases, with 15 bases lying between them.